What follows are 29 T cell receptor beta chains derived from one specimen sequenced in a study of T-cell reconstitution after alpha-beta-depleted transplantation in children. Construction of the TCRbeta library involved unique molecular identifiers. TCRdb fed the PCR reads into MiXCR, producing one record per CDR3 protein. Among 700,000 to 850,000 distinct CDR3 sequences, roughly 15% were seen once, and the ten largest hold under 6%. The sample in question was PBMCs, mostly from graft donor cells, obtained 360 days after TCRalphabeta/CD19-depleted stem cell transplant. These receptors were collected from a male patient aged 10-17 years who had a stem cell transplant for acute lymphoblastic leukemia, so the T cells may come from the graft donor.

As regards this clonotype: Since the CDR3 does not end with the conserved phenylalanine or tryptophan, this likely comes from a read error. V is TRBV7-9 and J is TRBJ1-1; D gene unclear. The germline V gene encodes CDR1 SEHNR and CDR2 FQNEAQ (reference sequence). The CDR3 sequence is 16 residues long. The CDR3 DNA is TGTTCCAGCAGCTTAGGAGAAAGGATGATGAACACTGAAGCTTTCTAT. Translated, it gives CSSSLGERMMNTEAFY.

The gene calls are TRBV5-1 and TRBJ2-4; 8 nucleotides align to TRBD2. The V gene's germline CDR1 is SGHRS and CDR2 YFSETQ. CDR3 length: 13 amino acids. With 2 bases clipped from V and 6 bases from J, the junction kept 1 base outside the gene matches. The CDR3 nucleotides read TGCGCCAGCAGCTTAGCGGGAGTAAACATTCAGTACTTC. The encoded protein is CASSLAGVNIQYF.

This clonotype was seen once. The CDR3 ends on some other residue instead of the conserved phenylalanine or tryptophan, so this is likely a read error. The chain carries TRBV5-1 and TRBJ2-2; a possible D gene is TRBD1 (6 bases). V dropped 2 bases and J dropped 4 bases, with 12 bases sitting between them. The CDR3 extends over 15 amino acids. Germline V gene lookup returns CDR1 SGHRS and CDR2 YFSETQ. The CDR3 loop reads CASSFSQGPTGELFC. CDR3 nucleotides: TGCGCCAGCAGCTTTAGTCAGGGGCCCACCGGGGAGCTGTTTTGT.

The V gene is TRBV6-5, the J gene TRBJ2-7, with D maybe TRBD2 (5 bases). The V gene lost 3 bases and the J gene lost 1 base, with 13 bases spanning the gap. Germline V gives CDR1 MNHEY, CDR2 SVGAGI. The CDR3 is 15 amino acids. The chain's CDR3 is CASSYSEGGSYEQYF. The CDR3 bases are TGTGCCAGCAGTTATAGCGAAGGCGGTTCCTACGAGCAGTACTTC.

This clonotype was counted between two and nine times. This rearrangement joins TRBV20-1 to TRBJ2-7, with a tentative D call TRBD1 (7 bases). Per germline, CDR1 DFQATT and CDR2 SNEGSKA (reference sequence). The ends were cut back, 5 bases at V and 3 bases at J, with 11 bases in the middle. The CDR3 totals 12 residues. The CDR3 sequence is CSAGGTVYEQYF. The CDR3 DNA is TGCAGTGCTGGCGGGACAGTCTACGAGCAGTACTTC.

The chain couples TRBV20-1 to TRBJ2-4; D gene uncertain. V was clipped by 3 bases and J by 1 base, with 10 bases between them. This CDR3 is 14 amino acids long. Looked up from germline, CDR1 is DFQATT and CDR2 is SNEGSKA (reference sequence). CDR3 sequence: CSASAPGAKNIQYF. The CDR3, as DNA: TGCAGTGCTAGTGCGCCTGGGGCCAAAAACATTCAGTACTTC.

The chain recombines TRBV6-2 or TRBV6-3 with TRBJ1-1; no reliable D call. Trimming took 7 bases from V and 2 from J, leaving 11 bases between them. The germline gives CDR1 MNHEY, CDR2 SVGEGT. The CDR3 spans 13 residues. CDR3 coding DNA: TGTGCCAGCACAATCAGTCTAAACACTGAAGCTTTCTTT. Encoded protein: CASTISLNTEAFF.

The sample holds a few counts of this clonotype. The chain couples TRBV2 to TRBJ2-3; 11 nucleotides line up with TRBD2. The germline V gene encodes CDR1 SNHLY and CDR2 FYNNEI. The V gene end was trimmed by 8 bases and the J gene end by 1 base; junction bases not matched to a gene: 5. The CDR3 contains 15 residues. CDR3: CASQIAGGGTDTQYF. The CDR3 nucleotides read TGTGCCAGCCAAATAGCGGGAGGGGGCACAGATACGCAGTATTTT.

This clonotype was detected only a few times. The chain is built from TRBV20-1 and TRBJ2-7; D may correspond to TRBD1 or TRBD2 (5 bases each). CDR3 length: 14 residues. Trimming stripped 5 bases from V and 0 bases from J, with 14 bases between. CDR1 and CDR2 from the germline V gene are DFQATT and SNEGSKA (reference sequence). The CDR3 DNA reads as TGCAGTGCTCCTCCCGGGACCCACTCCTACGAGCAGTACTTC. It specifies CSAPPGTHSYEQYF.

The chain carries TRBV20-1 and TRBJ2-1; D remains unclear. This CDR3 has 15 amino acids. V lost 0 bases, J lost 6 bases, and 15 bases lay in between. Germline values: CDR1 DFQATT, CDR2 SNEGSKA (reference sequence). The CDR3 DNA follows: TGCAGTGCTAGAGATCTTAGGGCAGGACGCAATGAGCAGTTCTTC. Its translation is CSARDLRAGRNEQFF.

This clonotype turned up a few times. The chain couples TRBV5-1 to TRBJ2-7, with TRBD1 identical over 8 bases. The trim removed 2 bases at V and 7 bases at J, leaving 14 bases unmatched. Germline V CDR1 and CDR2: SGHRS, YFSETQ. This CDR3 is built from 16 residues. The CDR3 nucleotides read TGCGCCAGCAGCTTCGGGCTCGACAGGGGTCAGGGGGAGCAGTACTTC. This gives the protein CASSFGLDRGQGEQYF.

Only a few counts were recorded for this clonotype. The V and J genes are TRBV5-1 and TRBJ2-7, with 9 positions matching TRBD1. V gave up 2 bases and J gave up 5 bases; unmatched junction bases: 5. The CDR3 sequence is 14 residues long. Per the germline V gene, CDR1 is SGHRS and CDR2 is YFSETQ. DNA of the CDR3: TGCGCCAGCAGCTTACCGGGACAGGGCCACGAGCAGTACTTC. Translated, it gives CASSLPGQGHEQYF.

This clonotype was counted ten times or more. The chain combines TRBV2 with TRBJ2-7; D gene uncertain. This CDR3 is built from 13 residues. The V end was cut by 7 bases, the J end by 2 bases, with 12 bases between. Germline CDR1 reads SNHLY; CDR2 reads FYNNEI. The CDR3: CASKAAEPYEQYF. In DNA, the CDR3 is TGTGCCAGCAAAGCAGCAGAACCCTACGAGCAGTACTTC.

The chain has TRBV4-2 and TRBJ2-1, with 13 bases matching TRBD2. CDR1 LGHNA and CDR2 YNFKEQ come from the germline V gene. This CDR3 is 20 amino acids long. Unmatched junction bases numbered 16, after V lost 0 bases and J lost 8 bases. The CDR3 DNA follows: TGTGCCAGCAGCCAAGATGGGGCATTTTCGGGGACTAGCGGGACCGATGAGCAGTTCTTC. It is translated as CASSQDGAFSGTSGTDEQFF.

A few counts support this clonotype. V usage is TRBV2 and J usage is TRBJ2-1; D is unresolved. Trimming pared 6 bases from V and 2 bases from J, leaving 8 bases between. The V gene's germline CDR1 is SNHLY and CDR2 FYNNEI. CDR3 length: 13 residues. CDR3 sequence (DNA): TGTGCCAGCAGAGCTGACCCCTACAATGAGCAGTTCTTC. Amino acids: CASRADPYNEQFF.

With regard to this clonotype: Its ends do not fully match the called genes, so a read error is possible. This chain joins TRBV19 and TRBJ1-2; D unclear. Looked up from germline, CDR1 is LNHDA and CDR2 is SQIVND (reference sequence). The CDR3 spans 13 residues. Written as DNA, the CDR3 is TGTGCCTGTAGTATGGGCCTCTACTATGGCTACACCTTC. It encodes CACSMGLYYGYTF.

The chain couples TRBV5-6 to TRBJ2-7; D is possibly TRBD2 (5 bases). The V end was cut by 4 bases, the J end by 2 bases, with 13 bases between. The CDR3 length is 14 residues. Germline CDR1 SGHDT, CDR2 YYEEEE. CDR3 protein: CASSPGLSTYEQYF. The CDR3 coding sequence is TGTGCCAGCAGCCCCGGACTGTCTACCTACGAGCAGTACTTC.

The sample holds a few counts of this clonotype. The genes are TRBV20-1 and TRBJ2-4; D uncertain. This CDR3 region has 16 residues. The V end lost 4 bases, the J end lost 0 bases, and 16 bases lay between the germline ends. Germline CDR1 is DFQATT and CDR2 is SNEGSKA (reference sequence). For the CDR3, the DNA is TGCAGTGCTACCTCGTGGCCCCGAAAAGCCAAAAACATTCAGTACTTC. Residues: CSATSWPRKAKNIQYF.

This clonotype has a handful of counts. The CDR3 reads CASGEIYNEQFF. The CDR3 nucleotides read TGTGCCAGCGGGGAAATCTACAATGAGCAGTTCTTC. This chain connects TRBV2 to TRBJ2-1; no clear D. Germline CDR1 reads SNHLY; CDR2 reads FYNNEI. V was trimmed by 8 bases and J by 3 bases, leaving 8 bases between them. The CDR3 length is 12 residues.

This chain connects TRBV25-1 to TRBJ2-1, with 14 bases lining up with TRBD2. The germline V gene encodes CDR1 MGHDK and CDR2 SYGVNS. The CDR3 has 16 amino acids. With V trimmed by 4 bases and J by 8 bases, 7 bases remained unmatched. The CDR3 region has the DNA TGTGCCAGCAGTGGGTCGACTAGCGGGAGGGCAGATGAGCAGTTCTTC. Translation: CASSGSTSGRADEQFF.

This clonotype was seen a few times. This chain joins TRBV5-1 and TRBJ2-1; D might be TRBD1 (6 bases). CDR1 is SGHRS, CDR2 YFSETQ, per germline. Trimming took off 6 bases at V and 4 bases at J, with 11 bases between the two ends. The CDR3 spans 13 residues. The CDR3 reads CASNREIYNEQFF. The CDR3 DNA is TGCGCCAGCAACAGGGAAATTTACAATGAGCAGTTCTTC.

The table lists this clonotype with many counts. In nucleotides, the CDR3 is TGTGCCAGCAGCTTAGGGGGACTAGCGGGAGCCTACAATGAGCAGTTCTTC. It encodes CASSLGGLAGAYNEQFF. The rearrangement uses TRBV11-2 and TRBJ2-1; 14 bases match TRBD2. The CDR3 is made up of 17 amino acids. J was trimmed by 2 bases and V by 1 base; bases with no gene match: 1. Germline V lookup: CDR1 SGHAT, CDR2 FQNNGV. Based on the CDR3 plus reference TRBV11-2 and TRBJ2-1, the full variable domain is EAGVAQSPRYKIIEKRQSVAFWCNPISGHATLYWYQQILGQGPKLLIQFQNNGVVDDSQLPKDRFSAERLKGVDSTLKIQPAKLEDSAVYLCASSLGGLAGAYNEQFFGPGTRLTVL.

This chain links TRBV14 with TRBJ2-3, with D possibly TRBD2 on 6 matching bases. V was cut by 7 bases and J by 3 bases, with 17 bases left in between. Germline CDR1 SGHDN, CDR2 FVKESK. CDR3 size: 15 residues. CDR3 nucleotide sequence: TGTGCCAGCACCCCGGGAGTCCAAAGGACAGATACGCAGTATTTT. Protein sequence: CASTPGVQRTDTQYF.

This clonotype was recorded only once. V usage is TRBV7-3 and J usage is TRBJ1-6, with TRBD1 matching 8 bases. Germline V gives CDR1 SGHTA, CDR2 FQGTGA. The CDR3 spans 15 residues. V gave up 2 bases and J gave up 6 bases; unmatched junction bases: 3. The CDR3 DNA follows: TGTGCCAGCAGCTTAGGCGGACAGGGTAATTCACCCCTCCACTTT. Protein sequence: CASSLGGQGNSPLHF.

V usage is TRBV7-9 and J usage is TRBJ2-7; D may be TRBD1 (5 bases). Per the germline V gene, CDR1 is SEHNR and CDR2 is FQNEAQ (reference sequence). The CDR3 is 15 amino acids. Trimming took off 2 bases at V and 2 bases at J, with 13 bases between the two ends. The CDR3 region has the DNA TGTGCCAGCAGCTTATATTGGGGCGGAACCTACGAGCAGTACTTC. Translating it yields CASSLYWGGTYEQYF.

The chain links TRBV27 to TRBJ2-1; TRBD2 agrees at 13 bases. The V and J ends lost 5 bases and 0 bases, in that order; junction bases with no gene match: 4. CDR1 is MNHEY, CDR2 SMNVEV, per germline (reference sequence). The CDR3 loop spans 17 amino acids. CDR3 sequence: CASSPGTSGISYNEQFF. CDR3 bases: TGTGCCAGCAGTCCGGGGACTAGCGGGATCTCCTACAATGAGCAGTTCTTC.

CDR3 coding DNA: TGCGCCAGCAGCTCGAGGGGCCTTTTCACAGATACGCAGTATTTT. Its protein product is CASSSRGLFTDTQYF. The V gene is TRBV5-1, the J gene TRBJ2-3; D may be TRBD1 or TRBD2 (5 bases each). The germline V and J ends were trimmed by 3 bases and 2 bases, with 13 bases remaining between them. Germline assignment: CDR1 SGHRS and CDR2 YFSETQ. CDR3 length equals 15 residues.

This clonotype was found a few times. This chain links TRBV2 with TRBJ2-2; D unclear. The germline V gene has CDR1 SNHLY and CDR2 FYNNEI. Trimming left V 7 bases short and J 1 base short, with 13 bases between. The CDR3 contains 15 residues. The CDR3 sequence is CASTILSLNTGELFF. In nucleotides, the CDR3 is TGTGCCAGCACCATCCTGTCGTTGAACACCGGGGAGCTGTTTTTT.

The chain links TRBV29-1 to TRBJ2-1; D gene unclear. Germline V gives CDR1 SQVTM, CDR2 ANQGSEA. Trimming took off 6 bases at V and 0 bases at J, with 12 bases between the two ends. The CDR3 covers 14 residues. CDR3 bases: TGCAGCGTCGGATCCCCAAGCTCCTACAATGAGCAGTTCTTC. Translating gives CSVGSPSSYNEQFF.